The clone carrying this TCR beta chain was recorded many times. No antigen is known for it. Regions amplified from RNA transcripts were the TCR beta CDR3 regions. Researchers ran a first-round RT-PCR on the TCR CDR3 using the HTBI primer set. MiXCR, applied by TCRdb to the multiplex PCR reads, yields one record per CDR3 protein. Of 490,000 or so distinct CDR3 sequences in the sample, just under 20% were seen once. Clinical symptoms, serum thyroxine, TRAb, thyroid ultrasound and orbital computed tomography informed diagnoses. Using over 8.5 ml of fresh peripheral blood, PBMCs were prepared. The data were obtained in a study of T cells in Graves' hyperthyroidism and ophthalmopathy. Study-wide results and limits: Blood also carried most thyroid clonotypes expanded above 0.001.

Germline V gives CDR1 MDHEN, CDR2 SYDVKM. The CDR3 runs to 17 residues. V was pared by 2 bases and J by 0 bases, with 14 bases between. The sequenced material came from blood. The V gene is TRBV28, the J gene TRBJ2-1; D is possibly TRBD2 (5 bases). This clonotype originated in a man aged 40-50 years with Graves' ophthalmopathy. For the CDR3, the DNA is TGTGCCAGCAGTTTAGTAGCGTTTTCGAGCTCCTACAATGAGCAGTTCTTC. It encodes CASSLVAFSSSYNEQFF.